A selection of T cell receptor beta chains follows, all from one sample in a study of T cells in Graves' hyperthyroidism and ophthalmopathy. One entry per CDR3 protein results from TCRdb running MiXCR on the multiplex PCR reads. Among 660,000 or so distinct CDR3 sequences listed, approximately 42% were seen once. Sequences were obtained from peripheral blood or thyroid tissue (not recorded which). These receptors were obtained from an adult man with Graves' disease, either hyperthyroidism or ophthalmopathy (not recorded which). Both conserved end residues are part of each CDR3. The D gene is left open where the match is weak. Not all rows give a size; the values are once, few, many and, for expanded clones, a class.

.	.	TRBJ1-6	TRBV25-1	TGTGCCAGCAAGAGCTTCCCAGCAAATTCACCCCTCCACTTT	CASKSFPANSPLHF
TRBD1	few	TRBJ1-1	TRBV7-2	TGTGCCAGCAGCGCGGGACAGGGGTTCTCCATGAACACTGAAGCTTTCTTT	CASSAGQGFSMNTEAFF
.	many	TRBJ1-2	TRBV29-1	TGCAGCGTTGGAGGGGATGGCTACACCTTC	CSVGGDGYTF
.	.	TRBJ1-1	TRBV12-3/TRBV12-4	TGTGCCAGCAGTTTTGAGGGGTTGTACACTGAAGCTTTCTTT	CASSFEGLYTEAFF
TRBD1	.	TRBJ2-7	TRBV7-8	TGTGCCAGCAGCCAAGGGACAGGGGATAAGCAGTACTTC	CASSQGTGDKQYF
TRBD1	.	TRBJ1-4	TRBV7-9	TGTGCCAGCAGCCAAGTCGTCGGACAGGCAACTAATGAAAAACTGTTTTTT	CASSQVVGQATNEKLFF
.	.	TRBJ1-4	TRBV7-6	TGTGCCAGCAGCAATCAACAGGGCGGGAAACTGTTTTTT	CASSNQQGGKLFF
TRBD1	.	TRBJ2-6	TRBV6-2/TRBV6-3	TGTGCCAGCAGTTACCTTCGGGACAGGACATCCTCTGGGGCCAACGTCCTGACTTTC	CASSYLRDRTSSGANVLTF
.	few	TRBJ1-4	TRBV20-1	TGCAGTGCCCTGGGAGGGGACGGTGAAAAACTGTTTTTT	CSALGGDGEKLFF
.	.	TRBJ2-7	TRBV14	TGTGCCAGCAGTACCGCGGGACTGCACTACGAGCAGTACTTC	CASSTAGLHYEQYF
TRBD1	many	TRBJ1-5	TRBV24-1	TGTGCCACCAGTGATGCCGGGACAGGGAATCAGCCCCAGCATTTT	CATSDAGTGNQPQHF
.	.	TRBJ2-6	TRBV24-1	TGTGCCACCAGTGATTTTACGACTTTC	CATSDFTTF
.	.	TRBJ1-4	TRBV20-1	TGCAGTGCTAGAAGGGGGGGGCGGATCCTGTTTTTT	CSARRGGRILFF
.	.	TRBJ2-6	TRBV7-3	TGTGCCAGCAGCCAAGTGGGGGGAACAGGGGCCAACGTCCTGACTTTC	CASSQVGGTGANVLTF
TRBD1	.	TRBJ2-5	TRBV20-1	TGCAGTGCGCCTCCGGGACAGGGGCCGGAGACCCAGTACTTC	CSAPPGQGPETQYF
TRBD2	.	TRBJ2-5	TRBV5-1	TGCGCCAGCAGCGGGAGGACTAGCGGGGGGGAACAAGAGACCCAGTACTTC	CASSGRTSGGEQETQYF
TRBD2	many	TRBJ2-7	TRBV10-3	TGTGCCATCAGTACGGTCGGCGGGAGCTCCTACGAGCAGTACTTC	CAISTVGGSSYEQYF
TRBD1	many	TRBJ1-5	TRBV2	TGTGCCAGCAGTGTGGAGACCGGACAGGACCCCAATCAGCCCCAGCATTTT	CASSVETGQDPNQPQHF
.	many	TRBJ2-5	TRBV20-1	TGCAGTGCTCCCGACAACAGCCAAGAGACCCAGTACTTC	CSAPDNSQETQYF
TRBD1	once	TRBJ2-5	TRBV20-1	TGCAGTGCTAGAGTAGGGGGCGCAGGCATTACGTACTTC	CSARVGGAGITYF
.	.	TRBJ2-2	TRBV7-2	TGTGCCAGCGGGACAAGAAACACCGGGGAGCTGTTTTTT	CASGTRNTGELFF
TRBD1	.	TRBJ1-2	TRBV7-1	TGTGCCAGCAGCTCTTGGACAGGGGGTACTGGCTACACCTTC	CASSSWTGGTGYTF
.	many	TRBJ1-2	TRBV5-1	TGCGCCAGCAGCATCCAGGCGGCGGGGGACTATGGCTACACCTTC	CASSIQAAGDYGYTF
TRBD1	.	TRBJ1-5	TRBV19	TGTGCCAGTACGCCCCAGGGGGCGCCAAGTCAGCCCCAGCATTTT	CASTPQGAPSQPQHF
.	.	TRBJ2-2	TRBV11-2	TGTGCCAGCAGCTTATGGACAGCTACCGGGGAGCTGTTTTTT	CASSLWTATGELFF
.	.	TRBJ1-4	TRBV10-3	TGTGCCATCAGTGAGTCGAGCGAGGGTGAAAAACTGTTTTTT	CAISESSEGEKLFF
.	.	TRBJ1-1	TRBV6-5	TGTGCCAGCAGTTACAGGACGGACAGTCAAGCTTTCTTT	CASSYRTDSQAFF
.	many	TRBJ2-7	TRBV19	TGTGCCAGCAGACCGAACCATGTCCACGAGCAGTACTTC	CASRPNHVHEQYF
.	few	TRBJ1-6	TRBV27	TGTGCCAGCCGGAATGGGGTTTGGAATTCACCCCTCCACTTT	CASRNGVWNSPLHF
TRBD1	.	TRBJ1-6	TRBV7-9	TGTGCCAGCAGCTGGGACAGAGGGGCAAACTCACCCCTCCACTTT	CASSWDRGANSPLHF
TRBD2	.	TRBJ2-5	TRBV6-1	TGTGCCAGCAGTGATGCCAGCGGGGGCACGGAGACCCAGTACTTC	CASSDASGGTETQYF
.	.	TRBJ2-7	TRBV7-9	TGTGCCAGCAGCGGGTCAAGCTCCTACGAGCAGTACTTC	CASSGSSSYEQYF
TRBD2	few	TRBJ2-2	TRBV7-8	TGTGCCAGCAGCTCTGGGACTAGCGGGGAGCTGTTTTTT	CASSSGTSGELFF
.	once	TRBJ1-5	TRBV24-1	TGTGCCAGCAGTTTAGTCAGGGTAAATCAGCCCCAGCATTTT	CASSLVRVNQPQHF
.	many	TRBJ1-1	TRBV7-2	TGTGCCAGCAGCATGCAGGGGTCCGCCGCCGCTTTCTTT	CASSMQGSAAAFF
.	few	TRBJ1-1	TRBV5-1	TGCGCCAGCAGCTCACAGGGAACAGGAGGCACTGAAGCTTTCTTT	CASSSQGTGGTEAFF
TRBD1	.	TRBJ1-4	TRBV29-1	TGCAGCGTTACGACAGGGGAGGAAAAACTGTTTTTT	CSVTTGEEKLFF
TRBD2	.	TRBJ2-5	TRBV7-2	TGTGCCAGCAGCTTAGGGACTAGCATTGTGTTCGAGACCCAGTACTTC	CASSLGTSIVFETQYF
.	.	TRBJ2-5	TRBV10-3	TGTGCCAGCAGTGATTGGGGGGTTGTTCAAGAGACCCAGTACTTC	CASSDWGVVQETQYF
.	few	TRBJ2-7	TRBV3-1	TGTGCCAGCAGCCAAGATGACTACGAGCAGTACTTC	CASSQDDYEQYF
.	.	TRBJ2-7	TRBV7-9	TGTGCCAGCAGCGTTGAAGGCCTCTCCTACGAGCAGTACTTC	CASSVEGLSYEQYF
.	.	TRBJ2-7	TRBV15	TGTGCCAGCAGCAACAGGGCAGGGTCCTACGAGCAGTACTTC	CASSNRAGSYEQYF
TRBD1	few	TRBJ1-1	TRBV29-1	TGCAGCGTTGCCCGGGACAGGGGGCGGAACACTGAAGCTTTCTTT	CSVARDRGRNTEAFF
TRBD1	few	TRBJ2-2	TRBV5-1	TGCGCCAGCAGCCGGGACAGTGCGAACACCGGGGAGCTGTTTTTT	CASSRDSANTGELFF
TRBD1	once	TRBJ1-2	TRBV25-1	TGTGCCAGCAGTGATCCCTTGACAGGGGACTATGGCTACACCTTC	CASSDPLTGDYGYTF
.	.	TRBJ1-1	TRBV2	TGTGCCAGCAGATCGTCTTCGGAGAACACTGAAGCTTTCTTT	CASRSSSENTEAFF
TRBD1	.	TRBJ1-1	TRBV7-4	TGTGCCAGCAGCTTGGCGACAGGGAGGAAAGCTTTCTTT	CASSLATGRKAFF
.	.	TRBJ1-2	TRBV5-1	TGCGCCAGCAGCACCGGGGACGGAAACTATGGCTACACCTTC	CASSTGDGNYGYTF
TRBD1	.	TRBJ2-5	TRBV7-2	TGTGCCAGCAGCCCACCAGGGGGCGAAGAGACCCAGTACTTC	CASSPPGGEETQYF
.	.	TRBJ2-7	TRBV6-1	TGTGCCAGCAGTGAAGTCAAGGGCTCTCCTTCCTACGAGCAGTACTTC	CASSEVKGSPSYEQYF
.	many	TRBJ2-7	TRBV7-9	TGTGCCAGCAGCTTAGAGACGGCTACCTACGAGCAGTACTTC	CASSLETATYEQYF